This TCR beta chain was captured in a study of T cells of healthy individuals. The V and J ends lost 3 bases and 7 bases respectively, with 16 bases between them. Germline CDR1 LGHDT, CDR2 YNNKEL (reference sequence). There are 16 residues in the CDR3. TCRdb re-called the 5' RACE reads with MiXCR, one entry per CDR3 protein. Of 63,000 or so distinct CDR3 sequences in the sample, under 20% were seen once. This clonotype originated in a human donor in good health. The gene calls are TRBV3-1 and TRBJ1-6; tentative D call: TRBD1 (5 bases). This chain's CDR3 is CASSHTGGYRNSPLHF. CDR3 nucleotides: TGTGCCAGCAGCCATACAGGCGGCTATAGGAATTCACCCCTCCACTTT.